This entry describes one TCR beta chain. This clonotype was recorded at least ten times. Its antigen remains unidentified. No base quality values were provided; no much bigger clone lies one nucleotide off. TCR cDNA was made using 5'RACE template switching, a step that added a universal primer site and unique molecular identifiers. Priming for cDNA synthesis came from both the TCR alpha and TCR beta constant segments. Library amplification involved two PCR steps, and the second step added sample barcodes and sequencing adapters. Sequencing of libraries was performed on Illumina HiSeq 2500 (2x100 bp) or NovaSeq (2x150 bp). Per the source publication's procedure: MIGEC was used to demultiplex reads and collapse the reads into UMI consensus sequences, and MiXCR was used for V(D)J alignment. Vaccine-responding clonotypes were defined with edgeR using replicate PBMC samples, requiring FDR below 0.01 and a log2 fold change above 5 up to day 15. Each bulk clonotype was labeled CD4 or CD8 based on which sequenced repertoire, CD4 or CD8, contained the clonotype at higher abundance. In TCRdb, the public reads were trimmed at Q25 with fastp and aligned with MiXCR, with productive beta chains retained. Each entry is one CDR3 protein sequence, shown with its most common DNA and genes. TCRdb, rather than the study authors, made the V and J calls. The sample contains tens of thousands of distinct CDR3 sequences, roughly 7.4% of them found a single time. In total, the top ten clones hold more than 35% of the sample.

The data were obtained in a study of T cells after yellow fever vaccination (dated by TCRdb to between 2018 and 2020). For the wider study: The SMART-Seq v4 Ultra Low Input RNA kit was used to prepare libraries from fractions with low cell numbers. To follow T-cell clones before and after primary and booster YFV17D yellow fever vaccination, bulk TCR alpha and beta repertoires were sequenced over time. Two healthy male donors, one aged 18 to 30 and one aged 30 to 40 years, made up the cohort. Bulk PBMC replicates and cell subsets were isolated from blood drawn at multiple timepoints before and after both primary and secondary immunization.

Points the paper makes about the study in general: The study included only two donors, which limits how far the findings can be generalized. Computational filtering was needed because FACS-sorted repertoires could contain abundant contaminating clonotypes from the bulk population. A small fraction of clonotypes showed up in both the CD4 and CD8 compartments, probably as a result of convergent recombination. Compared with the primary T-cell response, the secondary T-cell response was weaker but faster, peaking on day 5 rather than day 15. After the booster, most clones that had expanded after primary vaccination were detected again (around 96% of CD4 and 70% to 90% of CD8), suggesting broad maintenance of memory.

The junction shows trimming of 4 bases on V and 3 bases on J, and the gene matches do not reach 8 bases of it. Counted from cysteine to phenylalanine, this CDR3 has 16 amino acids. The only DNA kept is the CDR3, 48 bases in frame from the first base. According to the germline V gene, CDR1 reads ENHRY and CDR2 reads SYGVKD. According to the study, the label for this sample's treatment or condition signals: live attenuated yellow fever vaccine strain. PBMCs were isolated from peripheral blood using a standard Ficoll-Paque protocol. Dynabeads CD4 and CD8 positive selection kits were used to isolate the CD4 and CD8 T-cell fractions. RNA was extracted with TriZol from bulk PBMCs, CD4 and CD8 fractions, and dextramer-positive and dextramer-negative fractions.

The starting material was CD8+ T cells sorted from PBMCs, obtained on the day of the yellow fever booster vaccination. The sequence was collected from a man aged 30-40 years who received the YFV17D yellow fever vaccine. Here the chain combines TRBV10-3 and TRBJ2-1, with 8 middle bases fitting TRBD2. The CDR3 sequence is CAISGTGGVLYNEQFF. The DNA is TGTGCCATCAGTGGGACGGGAGGGGTTCTCTACAATGAGCAGTTCTTC.